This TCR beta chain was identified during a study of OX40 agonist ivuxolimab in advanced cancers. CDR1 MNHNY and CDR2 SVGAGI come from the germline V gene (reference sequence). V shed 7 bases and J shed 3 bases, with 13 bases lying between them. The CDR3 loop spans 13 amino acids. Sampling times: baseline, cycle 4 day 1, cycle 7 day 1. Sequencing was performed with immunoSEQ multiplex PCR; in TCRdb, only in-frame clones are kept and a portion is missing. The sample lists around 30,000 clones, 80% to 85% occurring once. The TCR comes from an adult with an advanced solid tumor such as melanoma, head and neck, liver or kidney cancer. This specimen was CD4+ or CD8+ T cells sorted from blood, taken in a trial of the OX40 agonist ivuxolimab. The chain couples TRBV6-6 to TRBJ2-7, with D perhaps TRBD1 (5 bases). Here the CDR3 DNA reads TGTGCCAGCACCCCCAGGCAGGGCTACGAGCAGTACTTC. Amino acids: CASTPRQGYEQYF.